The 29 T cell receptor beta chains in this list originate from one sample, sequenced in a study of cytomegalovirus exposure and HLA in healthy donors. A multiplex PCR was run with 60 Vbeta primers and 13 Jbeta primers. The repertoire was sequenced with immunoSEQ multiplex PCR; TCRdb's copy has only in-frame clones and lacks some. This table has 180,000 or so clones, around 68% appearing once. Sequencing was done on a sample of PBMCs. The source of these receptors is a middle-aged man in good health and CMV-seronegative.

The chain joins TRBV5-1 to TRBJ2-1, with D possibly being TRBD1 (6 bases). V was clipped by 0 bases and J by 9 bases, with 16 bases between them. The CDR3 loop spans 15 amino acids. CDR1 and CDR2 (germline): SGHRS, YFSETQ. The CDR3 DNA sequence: TGCGCCAGCAGCTTGGTCTCCAGTGGGGACATTGAGCAGTTCTTC. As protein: CASSLVSSGDIEQFF.

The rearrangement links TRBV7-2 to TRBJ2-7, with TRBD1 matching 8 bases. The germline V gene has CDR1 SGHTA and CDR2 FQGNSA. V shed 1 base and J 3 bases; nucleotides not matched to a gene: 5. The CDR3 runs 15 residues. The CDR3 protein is CASSLEAGGVYEQYF. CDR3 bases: TGTGCCAGCAGCTTAGAGGCAGGGGGCGTCTACGAGCAGTACTTC.

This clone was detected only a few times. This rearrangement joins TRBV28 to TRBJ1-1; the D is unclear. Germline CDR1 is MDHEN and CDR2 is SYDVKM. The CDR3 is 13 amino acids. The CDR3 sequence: CALTGPLNTEAFF. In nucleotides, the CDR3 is TGTGCTTTAACTGGTCCGCTGAACACTGAAGCTTTCTTT.

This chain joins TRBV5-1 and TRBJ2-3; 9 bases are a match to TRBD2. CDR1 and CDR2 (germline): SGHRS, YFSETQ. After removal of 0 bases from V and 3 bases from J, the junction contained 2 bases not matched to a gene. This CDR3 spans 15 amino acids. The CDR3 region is CASSLGAGGTDTQYF. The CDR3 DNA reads TGCGCCAGCAGCTTGGGGGCGGGGGGGACAGATACGCAGTATTTT. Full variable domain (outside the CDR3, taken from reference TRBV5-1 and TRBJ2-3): KAGVTQTPRYLIKTRGQQVTLSCSPISGHRSVSWYQQTPGQGLQFLFEYFSETQRNKGNFPGRFSGRQFSNSRSEMNVSTLELGDSALYLCASSLGAGGTDTQYFGPGTRLTVL.

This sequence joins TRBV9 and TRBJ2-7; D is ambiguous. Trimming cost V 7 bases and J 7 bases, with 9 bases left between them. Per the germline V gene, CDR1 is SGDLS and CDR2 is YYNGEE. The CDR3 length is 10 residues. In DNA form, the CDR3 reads TGTGCCAGCTACTCCGAAGAGCAGTACTTC. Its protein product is CASYSEEQYF.

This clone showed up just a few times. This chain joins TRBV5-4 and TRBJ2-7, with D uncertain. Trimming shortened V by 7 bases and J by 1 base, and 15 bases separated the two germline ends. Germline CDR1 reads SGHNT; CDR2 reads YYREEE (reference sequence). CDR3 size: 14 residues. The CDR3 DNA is TGTGCCAGCGCCACGGGTGGAGTATCCTACGAGCAGTACTTC. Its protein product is CASATGGVSYEQYF.

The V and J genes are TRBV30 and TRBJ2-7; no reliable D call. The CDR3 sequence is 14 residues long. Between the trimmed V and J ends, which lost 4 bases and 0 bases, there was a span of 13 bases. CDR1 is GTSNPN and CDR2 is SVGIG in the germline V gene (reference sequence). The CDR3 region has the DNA TGTGCCTGGAAGGCTAGACCAACCTCCTACGAGCAGTACTTC. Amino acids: CAWKARPTSYEQYF.

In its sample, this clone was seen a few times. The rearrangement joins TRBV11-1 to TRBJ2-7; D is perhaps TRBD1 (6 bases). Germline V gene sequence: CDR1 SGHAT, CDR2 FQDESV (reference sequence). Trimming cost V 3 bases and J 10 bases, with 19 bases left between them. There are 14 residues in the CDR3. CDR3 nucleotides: TGTGCCAGCAGCTTGTGGACAGACTCTCCCGGACAGTACTTC. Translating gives CASSLWTDSPGQYF.

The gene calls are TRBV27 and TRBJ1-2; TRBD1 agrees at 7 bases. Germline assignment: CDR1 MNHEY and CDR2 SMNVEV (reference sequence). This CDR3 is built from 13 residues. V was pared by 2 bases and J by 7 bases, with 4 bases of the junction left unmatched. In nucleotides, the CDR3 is TGTGCCAGCAGTTTAGAGGGGGCGATTGGCTACACCTTC. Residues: CASSLEGAIGYTF.

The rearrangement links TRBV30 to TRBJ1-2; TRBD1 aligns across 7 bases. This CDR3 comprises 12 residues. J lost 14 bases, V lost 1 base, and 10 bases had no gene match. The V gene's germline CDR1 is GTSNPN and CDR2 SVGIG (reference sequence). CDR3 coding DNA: TGTGCCTGGAGTGAAGTAAAGGGGGCTAGAACCTTC. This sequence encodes CAWSEVKGARTF.

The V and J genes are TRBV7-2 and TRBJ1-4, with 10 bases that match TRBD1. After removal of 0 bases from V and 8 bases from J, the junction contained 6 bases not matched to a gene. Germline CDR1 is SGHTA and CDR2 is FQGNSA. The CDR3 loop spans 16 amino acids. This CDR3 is CASSLAPGTGDEKLFF. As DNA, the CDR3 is TGTGCCAGCAGCTTAGCGCCCGGGACAGGGGACGAAAAACTGTTTTTT.

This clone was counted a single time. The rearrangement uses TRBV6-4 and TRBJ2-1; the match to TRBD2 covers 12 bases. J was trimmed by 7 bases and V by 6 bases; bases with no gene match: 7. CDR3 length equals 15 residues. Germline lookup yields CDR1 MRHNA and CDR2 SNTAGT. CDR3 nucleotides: TGTGCCAGCAGCGGACTAGCGGGAAGCTGGAATGAGCAGTTCTTC. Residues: CASSGLAGSWNEQFF.

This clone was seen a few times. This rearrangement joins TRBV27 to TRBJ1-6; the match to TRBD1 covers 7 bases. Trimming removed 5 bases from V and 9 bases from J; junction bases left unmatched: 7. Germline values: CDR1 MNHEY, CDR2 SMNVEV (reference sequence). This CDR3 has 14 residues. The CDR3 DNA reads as TGTGCCAGCAGTCATCGGGACAGTAGTTCACCCCTCCACTTT. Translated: CASSHRDSSSPLHF.

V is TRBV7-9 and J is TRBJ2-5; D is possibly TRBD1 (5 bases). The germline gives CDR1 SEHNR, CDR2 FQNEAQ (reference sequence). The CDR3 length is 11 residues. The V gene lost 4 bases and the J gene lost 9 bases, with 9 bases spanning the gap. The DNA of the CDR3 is TGTGCCAGCAGCTCACTGGGGCCCCAGTACTTC. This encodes CASSSLGPQYF.

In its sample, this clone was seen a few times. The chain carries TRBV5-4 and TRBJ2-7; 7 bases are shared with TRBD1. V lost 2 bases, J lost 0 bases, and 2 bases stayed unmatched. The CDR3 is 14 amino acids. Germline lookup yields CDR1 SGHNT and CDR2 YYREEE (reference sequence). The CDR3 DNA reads TGTGCCAGCAGCTTTGACAGGGCCTCCTACGAGCAGTACTTC. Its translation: CASSFDRASYEQYF.

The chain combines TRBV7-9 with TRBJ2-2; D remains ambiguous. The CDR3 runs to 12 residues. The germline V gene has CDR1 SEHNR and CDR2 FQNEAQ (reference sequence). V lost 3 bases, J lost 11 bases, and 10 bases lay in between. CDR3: CASSFELSELFF. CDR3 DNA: TGTGCCAGCAGCTTCGAGTTGTCAGAGCTGTTTTTT.

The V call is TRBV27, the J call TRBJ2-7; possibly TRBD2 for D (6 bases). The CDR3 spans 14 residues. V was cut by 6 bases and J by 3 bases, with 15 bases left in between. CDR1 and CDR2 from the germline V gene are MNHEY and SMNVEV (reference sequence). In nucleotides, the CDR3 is TGTGCCAGCAGCAGAACCTACGGGGGCTACGAGCAGTACTTC. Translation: CASSRTYGGYEQYF.

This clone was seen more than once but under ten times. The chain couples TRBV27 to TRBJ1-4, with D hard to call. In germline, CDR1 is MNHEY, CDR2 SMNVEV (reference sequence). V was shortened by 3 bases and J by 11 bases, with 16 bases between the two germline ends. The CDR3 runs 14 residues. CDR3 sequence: CASSLSPPGGKLFF. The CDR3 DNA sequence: TGTGCCAGCAGTTTGTCGCCGCCCGGCGGGAAACTGTTTTTT.

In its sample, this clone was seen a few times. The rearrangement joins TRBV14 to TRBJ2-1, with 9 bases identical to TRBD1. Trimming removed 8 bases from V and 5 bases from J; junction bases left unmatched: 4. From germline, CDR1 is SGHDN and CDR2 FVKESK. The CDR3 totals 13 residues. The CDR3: CASQRDRDNEQFF. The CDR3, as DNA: TGTGCCAGCCAACGGGACAGGGACAATGAGCAGTTCTTC.

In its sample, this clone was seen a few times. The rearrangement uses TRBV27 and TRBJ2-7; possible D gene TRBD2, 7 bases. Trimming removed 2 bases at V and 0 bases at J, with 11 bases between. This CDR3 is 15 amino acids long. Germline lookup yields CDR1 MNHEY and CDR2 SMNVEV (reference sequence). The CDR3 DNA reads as TGTGCCAGCAGTTTAGGGGGGGGCCTCTCCTACGAGCAGTACTTC. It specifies CASSLGGGLSYEQYF.

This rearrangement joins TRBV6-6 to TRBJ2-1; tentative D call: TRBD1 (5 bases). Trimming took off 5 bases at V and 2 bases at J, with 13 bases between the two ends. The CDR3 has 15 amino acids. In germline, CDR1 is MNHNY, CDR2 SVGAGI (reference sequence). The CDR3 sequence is CASSVQGSAYNEQFF. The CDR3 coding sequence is TGTGCCAGCAGTGTCCAGGGTAGTGCCTACAATGAGCAGTTCTTC.

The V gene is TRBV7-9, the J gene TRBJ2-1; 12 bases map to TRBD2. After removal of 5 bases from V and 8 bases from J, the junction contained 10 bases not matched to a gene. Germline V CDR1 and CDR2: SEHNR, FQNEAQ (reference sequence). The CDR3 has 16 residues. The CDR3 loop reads CASSGRTSGTSDEQFF. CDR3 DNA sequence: TGTGCCAGCAGCGGCAGGACTAGCGGGACCTCCGATGAGCAGTTCTTC. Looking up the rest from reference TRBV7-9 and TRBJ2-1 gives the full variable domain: DTGVSQNPRHKITKRGQNVTFRCDPISEHNRLYWYRQTLGQGPEFLTYFQNEAQLEKSRLLSDRFSAERPKGSFSTLEIQRTEQGDSAMYLCASSGRTSGTSDEQFFGPGTRLTVL.

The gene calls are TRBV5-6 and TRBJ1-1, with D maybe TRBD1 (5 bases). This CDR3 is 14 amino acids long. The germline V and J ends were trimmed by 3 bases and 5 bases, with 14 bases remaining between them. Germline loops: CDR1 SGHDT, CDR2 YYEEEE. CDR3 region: CASSSGWGDTEAFF. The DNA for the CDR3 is TGTGCCAGCAGCTCAGGCTGGGGGGATACTGAAGCTTTCTTT. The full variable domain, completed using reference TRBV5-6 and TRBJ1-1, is DAGVTQSPTHLIKTRGQQVTLRCSPKSGHDTVSWYQQALGQGPQFIFQYYEEEERQRGNFPDRFSGHQFPNYSSELNVNALLLGDSALYLCASSSGWGDTEAFFGQGTRLTVV.

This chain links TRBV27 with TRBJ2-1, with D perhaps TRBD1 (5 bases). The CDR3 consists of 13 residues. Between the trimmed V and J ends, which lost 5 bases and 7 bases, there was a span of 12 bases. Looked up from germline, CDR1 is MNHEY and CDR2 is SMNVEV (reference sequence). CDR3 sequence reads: CASSLETANEQFF. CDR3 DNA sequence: TGTGCCAGCAGTCTGGAGACAGCAAATGAGCAGTTCTTC.

The CDR3 DNA reads as TGTGCCAGCAGCTTAGCGGGGGGGCCGGGAAACATTCAGTACTTC. Its translation: CASSLAGGPGNIQYF. The chain is built from TRBV7-9 and TRBJ2-4, with D possibly matching TRBD2 (7 bases). The germline gives CDR1 SEHNR, CDR2 FQNEAQ (reference sequence). Trimming shortened V by 0 bases and J by 6 bases, and 12 bases separated the two germline ends. The CDR3 consists of 15 residues.

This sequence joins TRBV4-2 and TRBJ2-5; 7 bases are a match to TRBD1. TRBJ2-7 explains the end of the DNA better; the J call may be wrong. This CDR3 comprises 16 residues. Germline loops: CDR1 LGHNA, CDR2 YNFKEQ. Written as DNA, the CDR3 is TGTGCCAGCAGCCCACGTCCATTGACAGGGACATACGAGCAGTACTTC. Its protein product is CASSPRPLTGTYEQYF.

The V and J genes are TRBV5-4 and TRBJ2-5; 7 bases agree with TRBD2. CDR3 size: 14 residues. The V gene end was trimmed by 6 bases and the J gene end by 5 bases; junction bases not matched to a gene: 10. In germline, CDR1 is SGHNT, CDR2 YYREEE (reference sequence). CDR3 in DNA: TGTGCCAGCACAGGCGGGAGATGGGGGGAGACCCAGTACTTC. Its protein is CASTGGRWGETQYF. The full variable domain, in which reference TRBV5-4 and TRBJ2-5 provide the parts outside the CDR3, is ETGVTQSPTHLIKTRGQQVTLRCSSQSGHNTVSWYQQALGQGPQFIFQYYREEENGRGNFPPRFSGLQFPNYSSELNVNALELDDSALYLCASTGGRWGETQYFGPGTRLLVL.

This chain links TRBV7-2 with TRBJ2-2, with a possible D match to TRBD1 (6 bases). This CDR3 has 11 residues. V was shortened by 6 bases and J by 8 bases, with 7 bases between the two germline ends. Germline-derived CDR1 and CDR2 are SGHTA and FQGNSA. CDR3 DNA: TGTGCCAGCAGGGGGACAGGGGAGCTGTTTTTT. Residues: CASRGTGELFF. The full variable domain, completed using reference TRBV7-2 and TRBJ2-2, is GAGVSQSPSNKVTEKGKDVELRCDPISGHTALYWYRQSLGQGLEFLIYFQGNSAPDKSGLPSDRFSAERTGGSVSTLTIQRTQQEDSAVYLCASRGTGELFFGEGSRLTVL.

The CDR3 nucleotides read TGTGCCAGCAGTGGGACTGAGAATCAGCCCCAGCATTTT. It codes for CASSGTENQPQHF. V is TRBV6-6 and J is TRBJ1-5; a possible D gene is TRBD1 (5 bases). Trimming took off 5 bases at V and 4 bases at J, with 9 bases between the two ends. The CDR3 contains 13 residues. The V gene's germline CDR1 is MNHNY and CDR2 SVGAGI (reference sequence).